This TCR beta chain was sequenced during a study of CD8 T cells in Susac syndrome. The study, taken as a whole, reports: In total CD8+ repertoires, about 15 Susac-specific public clones were detected, and CD8+ TEMRA repertoires contained roughly 5.

Concerning this clonotype itself: Antigen: not known.

There are 15 residues in the CDR3. Trimming shortened V by 0 bases and J by 5 bases, and 16 bases separated the two germline ends. Germline CDR1 and CDR2: DFQATT and SNEGSKA (reference sequence). Reverse transcription of roughly 0.45 to 1 ug RNA was carried out with random hexamers. TCRdb recomputed calls from the immunoSEQ multiplex PCR reads with MiXCR, one row per CDR3 protein. The sample includes about 190,000 distinct CDR3 sequences, approximately 95% of them seen just once. This sequence joins TRBV20-1 and TRBJ2-5; D gene unclear. This TCR was recovered from a human donor with Susac syndrome. Sequencing was done on a sample of CD8+ T cells from PBMCs. The CDR3 DNA follows: TGCAGTGCTAGAGATCGGTTACGCACAAGGGAGACCCAGTACTTC. Protein product: CSARDRLRTRETQYF.